One and the same sample provided the 23 T cell receptor beta chains below, sequenced in a study of molecular identifiers for immune sequencing clone quantification. Via MiXCR, TCRdb re-called the PCR reads, giving one row per CDR3 protein. Of around 460,000 distinct CDR3 sequences listed, 20% to 25% were seen once; the top ten hold around 0.84%. Specimen: naive CD8+ T cells from blood, with Jurkat cell RNA spiked in. Indicated subset: FACS-sorted CD8+CD4-CCR7+CD45RA+ naive T cells. The receptor set was obtained from a human donor in good health. Some libraries in this study had Jurkat cell RNA spiked in.

Notes on this clonotype: Mismatch with germline at one junction end may stem from a read error. The gene calls are TRBV29-1 and TRBJ2-1; no definite D call. This CDR3 contains 16 residues. The germline gives CDR1 SQVTM, CDR2 ANQGSEA. This chain's CDR3 is CSVVGNSLSSYNERFF. DNA of the CDR3: TGCAGCGTTGTCGGTAACAGTCTGAGCTCCTACAATGAGCGGTTCTTC.

A word on this clonotype: This may be a read error: a much more frequent sequence differs by one nucleotide. The conserved phenylalanine or tryptophan is not found at the CDR3 terminus, so this likely reflects a read error. V and J are TRBV28 and TRBJ1-2, with unresolved D. The CDR3 consists of 14 residues. Looked up from germline, CDR1 is MDHEN and CDR2 is SYDVKM. The V and J ends lost 5 bases and 0 bases respectively, with 10 bases between them. CDR3 DNA sequence: TGTGCCAGCAGTCCCCCGTCCGCTAACTATGGCTACACCTCC. This encodes CASSPPSANYGYTS.

At least ten counts were recorded for this clonotype. The chain has TRBV5-6 and TRBJ2-3; D is unclear. Germline V gene data show CDR1 as SGHDT and CDR2 as YYEEEE. Trimming took off 3 bases at V and 4 bases at J, with 21 bases between the two ends. The CDR3 is 17 residues long. The CDR3: CASSSYNDLGRPDTQYF. The CDR3 DNA sequence: TGTGCCAGCAGCTCGTATAACGATCTCGGGCGCCCAGATACGCAGTATTTT.

This clonotype occurred many times. This sequence joins TRBV4-1 and TRBJ1-2, with TRBD1 identical over 7 bases. CDR1 is MGHRA, CDR2 YSYEKL, per germline. The CDR3 runs to 14 residues. V was pared by 1 base and J by 4 bases, with 3 bases of the junction left unmatched. CDR3: CASSQGGQVYGYTF. The CDR3 DNA follows: TGCGCCAGCAGCCAAGGAGGACAGGTCTATGGCTACACCTTC.

About this clonotype: A single base separates this from a much larger clone, so it may be a read error. The V call is TRBV5-1, the J call TRBJ2-2; D could derive from TRBD1 or TRBD2 (6 bases each). The CDR3 covers 15 residues. CDR1 SGHRS and CDR2 YFSETQ come from the germline V gene. CDR3: CASRTRGENTGGLFF. CDR3 coding DNA: TGCGCCAGCAGAACAAGGGGGGAAAACACCGGGGGGCTGTTTTTT.

This chain joins TRBV19 and TRBJ2-1; 15 bases fit TRBD2. Germline V gene sequence: CDR1 LNHDA, CDR2 SQIVND (reference sequence). This CDR3 has 15 residues. V lost 5 bases and J lost 10; bases outside the gene matches: 6. This chain's CDR3 is CASSWTSGRAEEQFF. The CDR3 region has the DNA TGTGCCAGTAGTTGGACTAGCGGGAGGGCAGAAGAGCAGTTCTTC.

Ten or more counts support this clonotype. The chain joins TRBV19 to TRBJ2-7; TRBD2 matches 11 bases. This CDR3 is built from 16 residues. The ends lost 5 bases at V and 3 bases at J; junction bases unmatched: 9. Germline V gives CDR1 LNHDA, CDR2 SQIVND (reference sequence). The CDR3 reads CASSERLAGFVYEQYF. The CDR3 region has the DNA TGTGCCAGTAGTGAGAGACTAGCGGGGTTCGTCTACGAGCAGTACTTC.

Details on this clonotype: Germline is not matched at one junction end, which may reflect a read error. CDR3 sequence: CASGLGQGRTDTQYF. In DNA, the CDR3 is TGTGCCAGCGGCTTGGGGCAGGGTCGCACAGATACGCAGTATTTT. The V call is TRBV5-8, the J call TRBJ2-3; D possibly corresponds to TRBD1 (5 bases). CDR1 SGHTS and CDR2 YDEGEE come from the germline V gene. The length of the CDR3 is 15 residues.

This clonotype was observed many times. This chain uses TRBV6-5 with TRBJ2-3; 10 bases are a match to TRBD2. The CDR3 is 13 amino acids. J was trimmed by 4 bases and V by 7 bases; bases with no gene match: 2. Looked up from germline, CDR1 is MNHEY and CDR2 is SVGAGI. For the CDR3, the DNA is TGTGCCAGCACTAGCGGGGGCTCAGATACGCAGTATTTT. Protein sequence: CASTSGGSDTQYF.

As regards this clonotype: A much larger clone differs by one base, so this may be a read error. This chain connects TRBV21-1 to TRBJ2-2; whether TRBD1, the table's D call, matches the DNA was not checked. TRBV21-1 is described as a pseudogene. This CDR3 has 15 residues. CDR3 sequence reads: CASGRRAWAPGEPFF. The CDR3 DNA sequence: TGTGCCAGCGGGCGAAGGGCCTGGGCGCCCGGGGAGCCGTTTTTT.

The sample holds many counts of this clonotype. V and J are TRBV7-2 and TRBJ2-1; 11 bases map to TRBD2. Germline V gives CDR1 SGHTA, CDR2 FQGNSA. The CDR3 contains 19 residues. With 1 base clipped from V and 0 bases from J, the junction kept 8 bases outside the gene matches. CDR3 sequence (DNA): TGTGCCAGCAGCTTAGGGGTAGCGGGGGGGTTCCTCTCCTACAATGAGCAGTTCTTC. It translates to CASSLGVAGGFLSYNEQFF. The complete variable domain, with remaining parts taken from reference TRBV7-2 and TRBJ2-1, reads GAGVSQSPSNKVTEKGKDVELRCDPISGHTALYWYRQSLGQGLEFLIYFQGNSAPDKSGLPSDRFSAERTGGSVSTLTIQRTQQEDSAVYLCASSLGVAGGFLSYNEQFFGPGTRLTVL.

Of note for this clonotype: This may arise from a read error, as a much more abundant clone is one base away. The V call is TRBV9, the J call TRBJ2-5; D is unclear. The CDR3 has 14 residues. Germline V gene lookup returns CDR1 SGDLS and CDR2 YYNGEE. The CDR3 loop reads CAGSVVTRQETQYF. In nucleotides, the CDR3 is TGTGCCGGCAGCGTAGTAACCCGCCAAGAGACCCAGTACTTC.

The chain employs TRBV19 and TRBJ2-3; 7 positions match TRBD1. This CDR3 is 13 amino acids long. Trimming at V came to 10 bases and at J to 4 bases, leaving 8 bases not matched to a gene. Germline V lookup: CDR1 LNHDA, CDR2 SQIVND (reference sequence). The CDR3 DNA follows: TGTGCCACTCAGACAGGGTTCGCAGATACGCAGTATTTT. Protein: CATQTGFADTQYF.

In the case of this clonotype: It may be a read error: a sequence one base away is much more abundant. The chain joins TRBV12-3 or TRBV12-4 to TRBJ2-7; no firm D call. The CDR3 is 13 amino acids. Between the trimmed V and J ends, which lost 4 bases and 9 bases, there was a span of 16 bases. CDR3 sequence: CASSSPPGVGQYF. The DNA for the CDR3 is TGTGCCAGCAGTTCCCCCCCAGGCGTGGGGCAGTACTTC.

A word on this clonotype: Relative to the germline gene, one junction end is altered; a read error may explain this. The genes are TRBV7-8 and TRBJ2-3, with D perhaps matching TRBD1 or TRBD2 (6 bases each). The CDR3 runs to 16 residues. In germline, CDR1 is SGHVS, CDR2 FQNEAQ. CDR3 sequence: CASSLDPGARIDAQYF. The CDR3 region has the DNA TGTGCCAGCAGCTTAGACCCGGGGGCGAGGATAGATGCGCAGTATTTT.

This clonotype was seen more than once but under ten times. The V gene is TRBV13, the J gene TRBJ2-3; D is possibly TRBD2 (5 bases). Germline CDR1 PRHDT, CDR2 FYEKMQ (reference sequence). Trimming left V 5 bases short and J 0 bases short, with 15 bases between. The CDR3 length is 16 residues. CDR3 amino acids: CASSTPRGLSTDTQYF. The CDR3 DNA is TGTGCCAGCAGCACGCCGCGTGGACTTAGCACAGATACGCAGTATTTT.

This clonotype came up many times. The chain employs TRBV5-1 and TRBJ1-1, with 7 bases matching TRBD1. This CDR3 contains 14 residues. With V trimmed by 5 bases and J by 1 base, 5 bases remained unmatched. The germline gives CDR1 SGHRS, CDR2 YFSETQ. The CDR3 spells CASRPDRSNTEAFF. The DNA of the CDR3 is TGCGCCAGCAGACCGGACAGGTCGAACACTGAAGCTTTCTTT.

This sequence joins TRBV7-9 and TRBJ1-1; D gene unclear. V lost 8 bases, J lost 4 bases, and 11 bases lay in between. Germline values: CDR1 SEHNR, CDR2 FQNEAQ (reference sequence). CDR3 length: 12 amino acids. Written as DNA, the CDR3 is TGTGCCAGCGGCCTGGCGGGCACTGAAGCTTTCTTT. As protein: CASGLAGTEAFF.

V is TRBV4-3 and J is TRBJ1-2; no clear D gene. The CDR3 is 14 residues long. Trimming shortened V by 0 bases and J by 4 bases, and 9 bases separated the two germline ends. In germline, CDR1 is LGHNA, CDR2 YSLEER. The CDR3 loop is CASSQDRSGYGYTF. The CDR3 DNA follows: TGCGCCAGCAGCCAAGATCGGAGTGGCTATGGCTACACCTTC.

This clonotype was seen many times. The V and J genes are TRBV2 and TRBJ1-5, with D unclear. CDR1 and CDR2 (germline): SNHLY, FYNNEI. V shed 3 bases and J shed 0 bases, with 9 bases lying between them. This CDR3 is built from 15 residues. CDR3 DNA sequence: TGTGCCAGCAGTGAGGAGGGTTATAGCAATCAGCCCCAGCATTTT. Protein: CASSEEGYSNQPQHF. The whole variable domain, remainder taken from reference TRBV2 and TRBJ1-5, is EPEVTQTPSHQVTQMGQEVILRCVPISNHLYFYWYRQILGQKVEFLVSFYNNEISEKSEIFDDQFSVERPDGSNFTLKIRSTKLEDSAMYFCASSEEGYSNQPQHFGDGTRLSIL.

J is TRBJ2-1 and V is TRBV20-1; possibly TRBD1 or TRBD2 for D (5 bases each). CDR1 DFQATT and CDR2 SNEGSKA come from the germline V gene (reference sequence). The V end lost 0 bases, the J end lost 5 bases, and 29 bases lay between the germline ends. The CDR3 contains 20 residues. CDR3 amino acids: CSARDQHGAGRHWPNNEQFF. The CDR3 nucleotides read TGCAGTGCTAGAGATCAGCACGGGGCAGGTCGGCACTGGCCGAACAATGAGCAGTTCTTC.

This clonotype was detected ten times or more. The genes are TRBV11-2 and TRBJ2-3; 8 bases match TRBD1. Trimming took 1 base from V and 2 from J; bases not matched to a gene: 14. The CDR3 length is 19 residues. Germline V lookup: CDR1 SGHAT, CDR2 FQNNGV. CDR3 sequence (DNA): TGTGCCAGCAGCTTAGTATACTACGGCGGACAGGGTTTCACAGATACGCAGTATTTT. Translation: CASSLVYYGGQGFTDTQYF.

This clonotype was detected ten times or more. V gene TRBV28 combines with J gene TRBJ2-7; no clear D. Germline V lookup: CDR1 MDHEN, CDR2 SYDVKM. V was shortened by 5 bases and J by 2 bases, with 13 bases between the two germline ends. The CDR3 length is 14 residues. CDR3: CASSARRNPYEQYF. CDR3 in DNA: TGTGCCAGCAGTGCCCGACGTAACCCCTACGAGCAGTACTTC.